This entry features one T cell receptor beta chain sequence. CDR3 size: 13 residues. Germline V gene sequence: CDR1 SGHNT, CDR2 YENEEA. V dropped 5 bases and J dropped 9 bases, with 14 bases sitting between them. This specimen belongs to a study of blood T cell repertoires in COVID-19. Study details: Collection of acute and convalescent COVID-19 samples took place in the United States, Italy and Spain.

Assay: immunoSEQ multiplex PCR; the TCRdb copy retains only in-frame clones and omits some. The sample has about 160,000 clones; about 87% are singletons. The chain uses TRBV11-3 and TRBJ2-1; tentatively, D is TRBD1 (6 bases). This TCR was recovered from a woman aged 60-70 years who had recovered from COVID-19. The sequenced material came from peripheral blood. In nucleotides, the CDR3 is TGTGCCAGCAGCCCCAGGGGTGGATTTGAGCAGTTCTTC. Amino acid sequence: CASSPRGGFEQFF.